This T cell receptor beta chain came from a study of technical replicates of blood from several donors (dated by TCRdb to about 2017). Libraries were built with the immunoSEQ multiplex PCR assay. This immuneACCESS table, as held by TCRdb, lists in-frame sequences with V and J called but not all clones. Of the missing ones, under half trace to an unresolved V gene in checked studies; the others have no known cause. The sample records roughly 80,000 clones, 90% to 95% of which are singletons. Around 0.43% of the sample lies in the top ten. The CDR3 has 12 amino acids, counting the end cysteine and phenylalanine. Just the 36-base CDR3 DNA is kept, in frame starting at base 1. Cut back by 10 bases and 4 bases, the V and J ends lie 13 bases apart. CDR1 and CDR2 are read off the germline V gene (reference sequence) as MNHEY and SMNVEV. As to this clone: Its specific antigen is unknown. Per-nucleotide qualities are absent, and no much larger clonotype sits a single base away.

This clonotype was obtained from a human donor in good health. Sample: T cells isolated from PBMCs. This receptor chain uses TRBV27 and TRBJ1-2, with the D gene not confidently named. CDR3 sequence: CATKQNSYGYTF. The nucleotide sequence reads TGTGCCACAAAACAGAACTCCTATGGCTACACCTTC.